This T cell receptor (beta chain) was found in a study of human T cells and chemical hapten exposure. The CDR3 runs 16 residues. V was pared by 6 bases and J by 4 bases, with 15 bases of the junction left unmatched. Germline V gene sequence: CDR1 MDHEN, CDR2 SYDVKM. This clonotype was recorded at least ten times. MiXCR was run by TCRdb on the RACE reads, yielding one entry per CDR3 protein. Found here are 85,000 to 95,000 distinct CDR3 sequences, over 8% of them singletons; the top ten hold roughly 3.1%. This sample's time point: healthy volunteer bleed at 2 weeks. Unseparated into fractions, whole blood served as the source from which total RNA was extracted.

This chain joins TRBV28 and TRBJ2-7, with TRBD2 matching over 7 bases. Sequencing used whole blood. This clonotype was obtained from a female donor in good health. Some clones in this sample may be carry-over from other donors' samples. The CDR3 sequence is CASRRGGATPPYEQYF. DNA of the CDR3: TGTGCCAGCAGAAGGGGAGGGGCGACCCCTCCTTACGAGCAGTACTTC.